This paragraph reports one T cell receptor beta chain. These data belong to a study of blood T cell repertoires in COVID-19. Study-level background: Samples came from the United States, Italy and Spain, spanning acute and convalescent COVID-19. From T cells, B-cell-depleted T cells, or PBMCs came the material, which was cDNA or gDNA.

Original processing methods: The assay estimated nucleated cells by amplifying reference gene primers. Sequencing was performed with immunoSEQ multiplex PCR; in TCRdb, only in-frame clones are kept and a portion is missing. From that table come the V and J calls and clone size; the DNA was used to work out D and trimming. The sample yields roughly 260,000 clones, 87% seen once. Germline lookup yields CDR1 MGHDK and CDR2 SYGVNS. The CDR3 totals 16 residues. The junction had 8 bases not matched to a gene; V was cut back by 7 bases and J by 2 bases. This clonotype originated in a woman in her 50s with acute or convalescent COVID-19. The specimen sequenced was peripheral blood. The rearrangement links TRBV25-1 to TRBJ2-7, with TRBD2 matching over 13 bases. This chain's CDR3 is CASILGTSGKTYEQYF. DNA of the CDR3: TGTGCCAGCATTCTTGGGACTAGCGGGAAAACCTACGAGCAGTACTTC.